Listed here is a single T cell receptor (beta chain). As yet, its antigen is unknown. The data were obtained in a study of cytomegalovirus exposure and HLA in healthy donors. General study findings and limits: Rarity characterized most TCR sequences, yet some public TCRs appeared in many donors.

Trimming removed 2 bases from V and 7 bases from J; junction bases left unmatched: 10. Germline loops: CDR1 KGHSH, CDR2 LQKENI. This CDR3 is 17 amino acids long. Both 60 Vbeta primers and 13 Jbeta primers went into the PCR. TCRdb's table, derived via immunoSEQ multiplex PCR, lists solely in-frame clones and lacks some. This listing includes 95,000 to 150,000 clones. The chain has TRBV18 and TRBJ2-1; 11 nucleotides match TRBD2. Sequencing was performed on PBMCs. The clonotype originates from a young man in good health and CMV-seronegative. The CDR3 loop is CASSPRGSGGARNEQFF. The CDR3 region has the DNA TGTGCCAGCTCACCAAGAGGTAGCGGGGGGGCTCGTAATGAGCAGTTCTTC.